This T cell receptor (beta chain) was retrieved from a study of lung T cells in sarcoidosis with Löfgren's syndrome. Each CDR3 protein gets one entry after TCRdb re-called the reads with MiXCR. The table lists some 65,000 distinct CDR3 sequences, 21% of them singletons. This CDR3 is 14 amino acids long. The germline V and J ends were trimmed by 6 bases and 4 bases, with 15 bases remaining between them. Points from the study as a whole: TRAV12-1 preferentially paired with TRBV2, with homologous CDR3s. The most expanded V genes in Löfgren's patients were reportedly TRAV12-1 and TRBV2.

This clonotype was observed at least ten times. The antigen is not known. The sample consisted of CD4+ T cells from PBMCs. This chain connects TRBV12-3 or TRBV12-4 to TRBJ1-1, with D possibly TRBD1 on 5 matching bases. This clonotype was sampled from a human donor with sarcoidosis (Löfgren's syndrome or another form), or a control subject (not recorded which). This CDR3 reads CASRSRAGVTEAFF. The CDR3, as DNA: TGTGCCAGCAGGAGCAGGGCGGGAGTCACTGAAGCTTTCTTT.